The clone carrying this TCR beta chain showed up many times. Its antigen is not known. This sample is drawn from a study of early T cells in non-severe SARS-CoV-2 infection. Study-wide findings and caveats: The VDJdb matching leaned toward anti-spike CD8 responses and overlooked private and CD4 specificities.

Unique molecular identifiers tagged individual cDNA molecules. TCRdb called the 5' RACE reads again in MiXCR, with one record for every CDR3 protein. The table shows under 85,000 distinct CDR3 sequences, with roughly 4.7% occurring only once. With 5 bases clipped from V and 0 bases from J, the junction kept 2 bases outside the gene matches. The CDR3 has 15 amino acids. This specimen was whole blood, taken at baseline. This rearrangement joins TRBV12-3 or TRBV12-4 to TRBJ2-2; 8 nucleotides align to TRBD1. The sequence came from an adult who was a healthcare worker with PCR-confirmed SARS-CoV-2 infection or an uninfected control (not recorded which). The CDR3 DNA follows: TGTGCCAGCAGTGAACAGGGGGCGAACACCGGGGAGCTGTTTTTT. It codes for CASSEQGANTGELFF.